Reported below is one T cell receptor beta chain. The antigen remains unidentified. This specimen comes from a study of cytotoxic CD8 clonotypes in ibrutinib-treated CLL. Study at large: The taking of response samples occurred after a median approximately twelve months of treatment, with a range of 6 to 36. Whole-study results and caveats: Public clonotypes were seen rarely and were contracted or stable on treatment.

Using immunoSEQ multiplex PCR, the repertoire was profiled, and TCRdb retains in-frame clones only, with some absent. The table has 70,000 to 80,000 clones, around four fifths seen once. The germline V and J ends were trimmed by 5 bases and 4 bases, with 14 bases remaining between them. In germline, CDR1 is SNHLY, CDR2 FYNNEI. The length of the CDR3 is 14 residues. This sequence originates from a human donor with chronic lymphocytic leukemia. The material was PBMCs, obtained after 24 months of ibrutinib treatment. The genes are TRBV2 and TRBJ1-2; D may be TRBD1 (6 bases). The CDR3 nucleotides are TGTGCCAGCAGTCCGGGACACCAACTCTATGGCTACACCTTC. Translation gives CASSPGHQLYGYTF.